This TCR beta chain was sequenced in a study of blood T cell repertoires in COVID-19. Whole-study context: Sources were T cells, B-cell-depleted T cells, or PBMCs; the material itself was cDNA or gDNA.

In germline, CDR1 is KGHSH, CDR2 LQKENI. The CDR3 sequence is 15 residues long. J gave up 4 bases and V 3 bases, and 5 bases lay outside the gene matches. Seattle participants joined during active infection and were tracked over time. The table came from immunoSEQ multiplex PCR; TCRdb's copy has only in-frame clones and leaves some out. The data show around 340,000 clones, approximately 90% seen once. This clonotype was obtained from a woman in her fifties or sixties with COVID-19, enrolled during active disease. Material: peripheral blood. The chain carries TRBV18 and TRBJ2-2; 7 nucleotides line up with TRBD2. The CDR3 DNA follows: TGTGCCAGCTCACCTCGCAGGGAGGGCACCGGGGAGCTGTTTTTT. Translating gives CASSPRREGTGELFF.